This TCR beta chain was profiled in a study of blood T cells in healthy people across ages. Study outcomes and limitations: Roughly linearly, TCR beta diversity per million T cells fell as age increased. No one knew whether donors had CMV, which possibly confounded expanded clonotype changes.

A second roughly 7 to 12 cycle PCR used barcoded and J-beta primers. TCRdb itself ran the 5' RACE reads through MiXCR, one entry per CDR3 protein. The table shows about 640,000 distinct CDR3 sequences, with approximately 59% occurring only once. Germline CDR1 reads MGHDK; CDR2 reads SYGVNS. The CDR3 has 14 residues. Trimming took off 4 bases at V and 8 bases at J, with 14 bases between the two ends. Note on this clonotype: Its target is unknown.

The chain uses TRBV25-1 and TRBJ1-4; the D gene is possibly TRBD1 (5 bases). Sequenced input: blood. The receptor was derived from a man between 60 and 70 years old in good health. CDR3: CASSGTQGWEKLFF. The CDR3 DNA reads TGTGCCAGCAGTGGTACTCAGGGATGGGAAAAACTGTTTTTT.